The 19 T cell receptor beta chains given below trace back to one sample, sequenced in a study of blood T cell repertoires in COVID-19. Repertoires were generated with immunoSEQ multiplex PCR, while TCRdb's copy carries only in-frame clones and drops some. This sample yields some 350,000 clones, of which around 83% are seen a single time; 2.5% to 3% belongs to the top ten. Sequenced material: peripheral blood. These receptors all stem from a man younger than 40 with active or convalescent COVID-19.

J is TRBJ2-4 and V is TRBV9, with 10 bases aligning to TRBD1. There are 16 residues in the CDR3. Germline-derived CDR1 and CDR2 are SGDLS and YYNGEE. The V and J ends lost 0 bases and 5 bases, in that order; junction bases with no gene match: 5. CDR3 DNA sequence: TGTGCCAGCAGCGTAGGAGGGGGGACAGGGGAAAACATTCAGTACTTC. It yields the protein CASSVGGGTGENIQYF. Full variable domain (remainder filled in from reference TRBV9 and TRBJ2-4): DSGVTQTPKHLITATGQRVTLRCSPRSGDLSVYWYQQSLDQGLQFLIQYYNGEERAKGNILERFSAQQFPDLHSELNLSSLELGDSALYFCASSVGGGTGENIQYFGAGTRLSVL.

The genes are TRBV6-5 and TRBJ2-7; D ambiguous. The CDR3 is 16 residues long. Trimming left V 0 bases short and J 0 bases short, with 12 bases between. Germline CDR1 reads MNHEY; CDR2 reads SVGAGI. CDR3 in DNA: TGTGCCAGCAGTTACTCGTGGCGGCGCGGCTCCTACGAGCAGTACTTC. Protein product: CASSYSWRRGSYEQYF.

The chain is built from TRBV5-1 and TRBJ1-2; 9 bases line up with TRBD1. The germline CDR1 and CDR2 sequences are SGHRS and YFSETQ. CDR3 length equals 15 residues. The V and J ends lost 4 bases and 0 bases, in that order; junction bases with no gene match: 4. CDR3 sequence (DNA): TGCGCCAGCAGCGTCCGGGACAGGGCTAACTATGGCTACACCTTC. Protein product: CASSVRDRANYGYTF.

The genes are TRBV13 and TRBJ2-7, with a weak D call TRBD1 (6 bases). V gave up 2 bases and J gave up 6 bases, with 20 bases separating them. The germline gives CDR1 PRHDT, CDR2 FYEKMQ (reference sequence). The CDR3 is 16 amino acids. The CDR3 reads CASSLKFGQPPREQYF. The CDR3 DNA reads TGTGCCAGCAGCTTAAAGTTCGGACAGCCCCCCCGCGAGCAGTACTTC.

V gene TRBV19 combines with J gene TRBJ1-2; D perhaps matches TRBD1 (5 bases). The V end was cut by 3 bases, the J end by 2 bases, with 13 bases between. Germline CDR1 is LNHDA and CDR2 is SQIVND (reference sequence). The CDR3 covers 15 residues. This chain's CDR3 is CASSIARGSNYGYTF. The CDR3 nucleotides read TGTGCCAGTAGTATCGCCCGGGGGTCCAACTATGGCTACACCTTC.

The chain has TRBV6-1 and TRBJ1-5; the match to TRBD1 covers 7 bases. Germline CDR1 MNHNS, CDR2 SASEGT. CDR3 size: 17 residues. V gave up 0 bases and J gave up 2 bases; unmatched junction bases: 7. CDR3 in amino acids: CASSEARGDLGNQPQHF. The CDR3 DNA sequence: TGTGCCAGCAGTGAAGCCAGGGGGGACTTGGGCAATCAGCCCCAGCATTTT.

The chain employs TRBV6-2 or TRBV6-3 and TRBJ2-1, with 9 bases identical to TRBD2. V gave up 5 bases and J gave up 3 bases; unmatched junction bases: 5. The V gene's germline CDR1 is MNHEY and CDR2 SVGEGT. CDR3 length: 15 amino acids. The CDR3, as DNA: TGTGCCAGCAGTATGAGCGGGGGGTACTACAATGAGCAGTTCTTC. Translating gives CASSMSGGYYNEQFF.

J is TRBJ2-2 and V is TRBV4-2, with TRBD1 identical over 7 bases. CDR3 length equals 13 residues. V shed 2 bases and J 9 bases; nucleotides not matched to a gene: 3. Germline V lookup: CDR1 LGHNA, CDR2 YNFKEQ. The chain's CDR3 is CASSQSDRRELFF. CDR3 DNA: TGTGCCAGCAGCCAATCGGACAGGCGGGAGCTGTTTTTT.

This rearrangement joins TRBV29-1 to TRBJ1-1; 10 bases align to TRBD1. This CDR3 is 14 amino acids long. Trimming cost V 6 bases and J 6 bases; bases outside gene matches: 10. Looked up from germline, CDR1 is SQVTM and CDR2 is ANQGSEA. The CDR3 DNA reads TGCAGCGTCGCCGGGACAGGGGCGCTCGCTGAAGCTTTCTTT. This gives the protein CSVAGTGALAEAFF.

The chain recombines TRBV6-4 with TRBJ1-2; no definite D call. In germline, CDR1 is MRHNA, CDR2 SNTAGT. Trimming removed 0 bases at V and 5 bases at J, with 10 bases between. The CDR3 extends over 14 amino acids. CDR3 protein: CASSDSQKPYGYTF. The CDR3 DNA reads TGTGCCAGCAGTGACTCGCAGAAACCTTATGGCTACACCTTC.

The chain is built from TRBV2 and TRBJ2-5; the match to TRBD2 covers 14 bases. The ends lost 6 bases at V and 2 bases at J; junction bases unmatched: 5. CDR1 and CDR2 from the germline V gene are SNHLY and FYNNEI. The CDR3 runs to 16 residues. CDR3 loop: CASRGWTSGRQETQYF. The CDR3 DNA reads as TGTGCCAGCAGGGGTTGGACTAGCGGGAGGCAAGAGACCCAGTACTTC.

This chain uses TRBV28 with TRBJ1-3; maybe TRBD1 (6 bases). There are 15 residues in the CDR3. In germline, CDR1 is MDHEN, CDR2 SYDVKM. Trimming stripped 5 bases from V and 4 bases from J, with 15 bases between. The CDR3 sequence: CASSPRGRGGNTIYF. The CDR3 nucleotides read TGTGCCAGCAGTCCCCGGGGCAGGGGAGGAAACACCATATATTTT.

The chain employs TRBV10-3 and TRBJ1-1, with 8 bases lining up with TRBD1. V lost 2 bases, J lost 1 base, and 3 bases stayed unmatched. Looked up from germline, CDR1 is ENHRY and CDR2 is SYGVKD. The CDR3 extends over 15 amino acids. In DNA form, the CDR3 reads TGTGCCATCAGTGAGCTCAGGGGGCGGAACACTGAAGCTTTCTTT. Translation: CAISELRGRNTEAFF.

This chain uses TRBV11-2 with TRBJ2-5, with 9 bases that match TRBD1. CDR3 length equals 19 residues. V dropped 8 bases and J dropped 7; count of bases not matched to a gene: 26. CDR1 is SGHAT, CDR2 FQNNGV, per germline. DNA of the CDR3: TGTGCCAGCGCTCCCACCTGGTTGGACGGGACAGGGATGGAAGTGACCCAGTACTTC. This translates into CASAPTWLDGTGMEVTQYF.

CDR3: CASSSPGGVNEKLFF. Written as DNA, the CDR3 is TGTGCCAGCAGCTCACCGGGGGGGGTTAATGAAAAACTGTTTTTT. This rearrangement joins TRBV7-2 to TRBJ1-4, with a weak D call TRBD1 (5 bases). CDR3 size: 15 residues. V was trimmed by 4 bases and J by 4 bases, leaving 13 bases between them. The germline gives CDR1 SGHTA, CDR2 FQGNSA.

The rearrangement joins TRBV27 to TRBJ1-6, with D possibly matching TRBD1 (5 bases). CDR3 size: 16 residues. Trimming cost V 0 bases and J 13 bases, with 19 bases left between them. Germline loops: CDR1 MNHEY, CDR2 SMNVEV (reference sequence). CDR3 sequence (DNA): TGTGCCAGCAGTTTATCGGGGCAGGGTGACGATCAGCCCCTCCACTTT. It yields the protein CASSLSGQGDDQPLHF.

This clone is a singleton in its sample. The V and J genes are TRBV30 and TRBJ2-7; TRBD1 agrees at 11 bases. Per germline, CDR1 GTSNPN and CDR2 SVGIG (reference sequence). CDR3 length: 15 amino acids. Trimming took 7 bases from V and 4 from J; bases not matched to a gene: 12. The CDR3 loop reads CALLSRDRGLYEQYF. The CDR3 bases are TGTGCCTTACTATCCCGGGACAGGGGGTTATACGAGCAGTACTTC.

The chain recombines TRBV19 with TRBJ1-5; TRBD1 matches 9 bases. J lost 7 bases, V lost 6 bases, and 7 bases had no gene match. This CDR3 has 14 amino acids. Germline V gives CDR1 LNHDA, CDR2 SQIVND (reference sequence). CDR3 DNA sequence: TGTGCCAGTAGCCCAAGACAGGGGGGCCAGCCCCAGCATTTT. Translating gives CASSPRQGGQPQHF.

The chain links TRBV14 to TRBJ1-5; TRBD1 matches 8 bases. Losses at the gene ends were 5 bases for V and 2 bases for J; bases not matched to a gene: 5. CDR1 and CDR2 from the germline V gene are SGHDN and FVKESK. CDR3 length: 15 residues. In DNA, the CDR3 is TGTGCCAGCAGCGGACAGGGACCTGGCAATCAGCCCCAGCATTTT. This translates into CASSGQGPGNQPQHF.